This is a list of T cell receptor beta chains from one sample in a study of T cell repertoires in cytomegalovirus infection. MiXCR, run by TCRdb on the reads, gives a single entry per CDR3 protein. The data contain some 150,000 distinct CDR3 sequences, less than 25% of them singletons. The sequencing sample was made of PBMCs. These receptors all stem from a human donor in good health (CMV status not recorded). Some clones in this sample may be carry-over from other donors' samples. The CDR3 runs from the conserved cysteine through the conserved F or W. Expanded clones are given a class, and other clones once, few, many or no size at all.

v_call,j_call,clone_size,cdr3_aa
TRBV7-9,TRBJ2-5,-,CASSLPLLAKETQYF
TRBV2,TRBJ1-5,-,CASKGIPNQPQHF
TRBV6-5,TRBJ1-5,-,CASSLEPNQPQHF
TRBV6-1,TRBJ1-2,-,CASTGTESRGYTF
TRBV9,TRBJ1-5,-,CASSARGQSSQPQHF
TRBV10-3,TRBJ2-7,few,CAIGDLPVSYEQYF
TRBV19,TRBJ2-6,few,CASSGRSSGANVLTF
TRBV6-4,TRBJ2-3,-,CASSDSGLFTDTQYF
TRBV6-5,TRBJ2-3,-,CASRPNFGTDTQYF
TRBV7-8,TRBJ2-5,many,CASRLGWAGGGETQYF
TRBV29-1,TRBJ2-1,-,CSVRSGSYNEQFF
TRBV7-2,TRBJ2-2,many,CASSLAPGLAPGELFF
TRBV5-1,TRBJ2-5,-,CASSPGQGVLVQETQYF
TRBV14,TRBJ2-2,many,CASSQRTGANTGELFF
TRBV28,TRBJ1-2,few,CASSGGLSGYTF
TRBV12-3/TRBV12-4,TRBJ2-7,few,CASRVLGGNEQYF
TRBV6-2/TRBV6-3,TRBJ2-1,few,CASSRDYNNEQFF
TRBV7-2,TRBJ2-7,many,CASSLERGSGEQYF
TRBV20-1,TRBJ2-1,-,CSAREDGEQFF
TRBV20-1,TRBJ1-3,once,CSARSTVSSGNTIYF
TRBV30,TRBJ1-1,few,CASLRPTGKRAFF
TRBV4-2,TRBJ2-7,few,CASSQDRTSVSYEQYF
TRBV3-1,TRBJ2-1,-,CASGDSYNEQFF
TRBV25-1,TRBJ2-3,few,CASSDSRTGTDTQYF
TRBV10-3,TRBJ1-1,-,CAISEAGFWAFF
TRBV19,TRBJ2-2,few,CASSDWNTGELFF
TRBV7-8,TRBJ1-5,many,CASSLAGTGGNQPQHF
TRBV29-1,TRBJ2-5,few,CSAVSGSSGVRETQYF
TRBV7-2,TRBJ1-5,-,CASSLSTNQPRHF
TRBV5-5,TRBJ1-1,few,CASNRNPNTEAFF
TRBV28,TRBJ2-3,few,CASSLETSTDTQYF
TRBV28,TRBJ2-4,few,CASSLGSGYHDKNIQYF
TRBV6-2/TRBV6-3,TRBJ2-2,-,CASSYREASNTGELFF
TRBV4-3,TRBJ1-4,-,CASSQGTKNNEKLFF
TRBV2,TRBJ1-5,-,CASSEDYSNQPQHF
TRBV12-3/TRBV12-4,TRBJ1-2,few,CASSPGRYYGYTF
TRBV5-1,TRBJ2-5,-,CASSGTGLETQYF
TRBV29-1,TRBJ1-5,few,CSVGEGYQPQHF
TRBV19,TRBJ1-1,once,CASSIVSLNTEAYF
TRBV6-2/TRBV6-3,TRBJ2-2,few,CASRDREYTGELFF
TRBV27,TRBJ2-6,few,CASSRAGTGFSGANVLTF
TRBV5-1,TRBJ2-7,-,CASSLDTGKGEQYF
TRBV7-9,TRBJ2-7,-,CASSLAGRTYEQYF
TRBV7-2,TRBJ2-6,many,CASSLDNGSGANVLTF
TRBV20-1,TRBJ1-2,few,CSAIEPRQGSDGYTF
TRBV7-2,TRBJ2-2,-,CASSLAATELAGELFF
TRBV7-2,TRBJ2-2,many,CASLWGSSTGELFF
TRBV20-1,TRBJ2-7,few,CSAKSPSTGVGYEQYF
TRBV28,TRBJ1-3,few,CASSLPTGVGNTIYF
TRBV6-1,TRBJ2-3,-,CASSDRGRWEYF
TRBV7-6,TRBJ2-2,-,CASSFSSGNTGELFF